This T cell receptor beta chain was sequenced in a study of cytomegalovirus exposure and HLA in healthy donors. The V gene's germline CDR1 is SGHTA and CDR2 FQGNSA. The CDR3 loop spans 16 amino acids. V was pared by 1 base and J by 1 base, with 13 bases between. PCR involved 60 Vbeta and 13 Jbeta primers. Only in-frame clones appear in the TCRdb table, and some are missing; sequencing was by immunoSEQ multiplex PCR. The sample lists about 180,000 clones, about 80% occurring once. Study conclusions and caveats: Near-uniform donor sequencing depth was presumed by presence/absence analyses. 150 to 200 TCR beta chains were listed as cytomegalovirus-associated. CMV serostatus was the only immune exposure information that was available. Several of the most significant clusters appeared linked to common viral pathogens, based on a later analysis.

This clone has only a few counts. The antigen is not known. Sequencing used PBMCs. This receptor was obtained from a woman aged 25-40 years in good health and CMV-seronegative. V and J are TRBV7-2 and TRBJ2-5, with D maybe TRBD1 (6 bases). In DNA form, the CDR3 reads TGTGCCAGCAGCTTAGTTGCTGGGACAATCCAAGAGACCCAGTACTTC. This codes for CASSLVAGTIQETQYF.